This T cell receptor beta chain was identified in a study of shared clonotypes between healthy human individuals. Study-wide background: CD8 memory received one plate per donor, CD8 naive two, CD4 memory three and CD4 naive three.

Per sorted-subset replicate PCR, input was 200 to 250 ng DNA, representing about 29,000 T cell genomes. Here immunoSEQ multiplex PCR was the method, and the copy in TCRdb shows in-frame clones only, minus some. The table lists around 620,000 clones, approximately 95% of them singletons. Comments on this clone: The antigen is undetermined.

Study observations and caveats: Sample collection involved blood only; tissue repertoires are likely different. Several donors shared approximately 5% of their naive CD4 clonotypes.

The ends lost 2 bases at V and 2 bases at J; junction bases unmatched: 6. The germline CDR1 and CDR2 sequences are SGDLS and YYNGEE. This CDR3 region has 16 residues. CD45RO-negative, CCR7-selected cells formed the naive CD8 fraction, which excluded terminally differentiated effector memory CD45RA+ cells. The sequenced sample was naive CD8+ T cells sorted from blood. The chain uses TRBV9 and TRBJ2-1, with 8 nucleotides matching TRBD2. This sequence originates from a woman in her 30s in good health. CDR3 residues: CASSVGGSGTYNEQFF. CDR3 DNA: TGTGCCAGCAGCGTGGGTGGTAGCGGGACCTACAATGAGCAGTTCTTC.